These 7 T cell receptor beta chains were all obtained from the same sample, sequenced in a study. TCRdb used MiXCR to reprocess the 5' RACE reads, holding one entry per CDR3 protein. The sample has thousands of distinct CDR3 sequences, around 70% seen once. The sequenced sample consisted of naive CD4+ T cells sorted from blood. Documented subset: naive CD4+ T cells, CD4+CD45RA+CD25-. Source of these receptors: a female donor with breast cancer.

This chain uses TRBV20-1 with TRBJ1-6; D call uncertain. Germline V gene data show CDR1 as DFQATT and CDR2 as SNEGSKA (reference sequence). V gave up 6 bases and J gave up 5 bases, with 20 bases separating them. The length of the CDR3 is 16 residues. The CDR3 nucleotides are TGCAGTGCCCCCCGGTCAGGACGGATTAATAATTCACCCCTCCACTTT. This sequence encodes CSAPRSGRINNSPLHF.

The rearrangement links TRBV20-1 to TRBJ2-1; 7 bases agree with TRBD2. Germline CDR1 is DFQATT and CDR2 is SNEGSKA (reference sequence). The CDR3 totals 15 residues. V dropped 1 base and J dropped 7; count of bases not matched to a gene: 10. The CDR3 loop is CSARGALAVRNEQFF. As DNA, the CDR3 is TGCAGTGCTAGAGGAGCCCTAGCGGTCCGAAATGAGCAGTTCTTC.

The rearrangement joins TRBV29-1 to TRBJ2-1, with a tentative D call TRBD1 (5 bases). The CDR3 runs to 16 residues. V lost 6 bases and J lost 0, with 18 bases in between. Germline CDR1 and CDR2: SQVTM and ANQGSEA. CDR3 DNA sequence: TGCAGCGTCTCCGCGACAGCGCTCAGCTCCTACAATGAGCAGTTCTTC. Protein sequence: CSVSATALSSYNEQFF.

The gene calls are TRBV5-1 and TRBJ2-1; 8 bases are a match to TRBD2. The CDR3 extends over 15 amino acids. V shed 5 bases, J shed 5 bases, and the junction held 9 bases outside the gene matches. The germline gives CDR1 SGHRS, CDR2 YFSETQ. The CDR3 region is CASRKSGGPNNEQFF. In nucleotides, the CDR3 is TGCGCCAGCAGAAAATCGGGGGGGCCCAACAATGAGCAGTTCTTC.

The sample holds a few counts of this clonotype. The rearrangement uses TRBV6-5 and TRBJ1-2, with 9 bases lining up with TRBD1. This CDR3 comprises 16 residues. V gave up 6 bases and J gave up 4 bases; unmatched junction bases: 12. Germline loops: CDR1 MNHEY, CDR2 SVGAGI. The CDR3 DNA sequence: TGTGCCAGCAGACCCGGCAAGGACAGGGGAGCCTATGGCTACACCTTC. Its translation is CASRPGKDRGAYGYTF.

This clonotype was counted between two and nine times. The chain is built from TRBV12-2 and TRBJ1-5; the table names TRBD1, a call not compared with the DNA. TRBV12-2 is a recognized pseudogene. CDR3 length: 20 residues. The CDR3 DNA follows: TGTGCAAGTCGCCAAACTAAAAAAAATACCGGGACAGCGCTACGGCAGCCCCAGCATTTT. It translates to CASRQTKKNTGTALRQPQHF.

This clonotype showed up just a few times. This chain uses TRBV19 with TRBJ2-2; 7 bases are a match to TRBD1. V lost 4 bases and J lost 4; bases outside the gene matches: 3. In germline, CDR1 is LNHDA, CDR2 SQIVND (reference sequence). This CDR3 has 14 amino acids. This chain's CDR3 is CASSTAGGTGELFF. The CDR3 DNA follows: TGTGCCAGTAGTACCGCAGGGGGCACCGGGGAGCTGTTTTTT.